The rows below give T cell receptor beta chains drawn from one sample of a study of immune evolution from preneoplasia to lung adenocarcinoma. TCRdb's copy holds only in-frame clones and misses some; the assay was immunoSEQ multiplex PCR. The sample shows about 12,000 clones, over 65% of them seen only once. Source material: FFPE tissue from an adenomatous hyperplasia lung lesion. The receptors come from a person aged 45 to 69 with lung adenocarcinoma. Each CDR3 is given with its conserved first and last residue. A D gene is named only where the DNA matches it firmly. Expanded clones are given a class, and other clones once, few, many or no size at all.

TRBJ2-1,NA,TRBV28,few,TGTGCCAGCAGTTTCGATGGGCGCCACAATGAGCAGTTCTTC,CASSFDGRHNEQFF
TRBJ2-7,NA,TRBV9,NA,TGTGCCAGCAGCGGGCGGGAAATCGGCGAGCAGTACTTC,CASSGREIGEQYF
TRBJ1-1,NA,TRBV28,NA,TGTGCCAGCAGTTCCAGGTGGAGGAACACTGAAGTTTTCTTT,CASSSRWRNTEVFF
TRBJ2-7,NA,TRBV5-1,NA,TGCGCCAGCAGCCTGGGAGGTGGGGGAATAGCCCACGAGCAGTACTTC,CASSLGGGGIAHEQYF
TRBJ2-2,NA,TRBV20-1,NA,TGCAGTGCTGAGGGGAACGGGGAGCTGTTTTTT,CSAEGNGELFF
TRBJ1-5,NA,TRBV5-1,NA,TGCGCCAGCAGCTTGGGGCCAGGGGACCAGCCCCAGCATTTT,CASSLGPGDQPQHF
TRBJ2-5,TRBD1,TRBV7-9,NA,TGTGCCAGCAGCTTGAGGACAGGGGTCATCTACCAAGAGACCCAGTACTTC,CASSLRTGVIYQETQYF
TRBJ2-2,TRBD1,TRBV10-1,NA,TGCGCCAGAAGCCGGGACAGCCGAGGTTCCGGGGAGCTGTTTTTT,CARSRDSRGSGELFF
TRBJ1-4,NA,TRBV19,NA,TGTGCCAGTCGGGGGACGGTAGATGAAAAACTGTTTTTT,CASRGTVDEKLFF
TRBJ2-7,NA,TRBV28,NA,TGTGCGAAGGGGGGGTTCCACGAGCAGTACTTC,CAKGGFHEQYF
TRBJ1-5,NA,TRBV27,NA,TGTGCCAGCAGTTTATACCCCCCCAACACGGGGTCCCAGCATTTT,CASSLYPPNTGSQHF
TRBJ1-5,NA,TRBV4-1,NA,TGCGCCAGCAGCCTTGAGGGGGGGTGGAATCAGCCCCAGCATTTT,CASSLEGGWNQPQHF
TRBJ2-7,NA,TRBV6-1,NA,TGTGCCAGCAGTGAATCCGATACAGGCAAGCAGTACTTC,CASSESDTGKQYF
TRBJ2-1,TRBD2,TRBV7-9,NA,TGTGCCAGCAGCTTGCTAGCGGGAGGAGGCGATGAGCAGTTCTTC,CASSLLAGGGDEQFF
TRBJ1-1,NA,TRBV5-1,NA,TGCGCCAGCAGCTTGGGGGATGACACTGAAGCTTTCTTT,CASSLGDDTEAFF
TRBJ2-2,TRBD1,TRBV5-1,NA,TGCGCCAGCAGCAAGGGGACCCAGGGGGTCCGGACCGGGGAGCTGTTTTTT,CASSKGTQGVRTGELFF
TRBJ1-2,TRBD1,TRBV6-5,NA,TGTGCCAGCAGGGGCCGGGACAGGGGTGCTGGCTACACCTTC,CASRGRDRGAGYTF
TRBJ2-3,NA,TRBV9,NA,TGTGCCAGCAGCCCCTATCTGGGTACTAGCACAGATACGCAGTATTTT,CASSPYLGTSTDTQYF
TRBJ1-2,NA,TRBV30,NA,TGTGCCTGGAGTGCCCCCGGGAGGACTCGGGGCTACACCTTC,CAWSAPGRTRGYTF
TRBJ2-7,NA,TRBV20-1,NA,TGCAGTGCTAGAGACTACGAGCAGTACTTC,CSARDYEQYF
TRBJ2-3,NA,TRBV7-7,few,TGTGCCAGCAGCTTAGATCCGGGAACAGATACGCAGTATTTT,CASSLDPGTDTQYF
TRBJ2-6,NA,TRBV18,NA,TGTGCCAGCTCACCCTATTATGCTACTGGGGCCAACGTCCTGACTTTC,CASSPYYATGANVLTF
TRBJ1-1,NA,TRBV18,NA,TGTGCCAGCTCACCCCTTGAGACAGGCGAAGCTTTCTTT,CASSPLETGEAFF
TRBJ2-5,NA,TRBV11-1,NA,TGTGCCAGCAGCTTAGCTCAGGGTCAAGAGACCCAGTACTTC,CASSLAQGQETQYF
TRBJ1-3,NA,TRBV5-1,once,TGCGCCAGCAGCTTAAACCTGGGCTCTGGAAACACCATATATTTT,CASSLNLGSGNTIYF
TRBJ2-3,NA,TRBV12-1,NA,TGTGCCAGCAGCTTTGTGCTACTAGCGGGAGCGGGCACAGATACGCAGTATTTT,CASSFVLLAGAGTDTQYF
TRBJ2-7,NA,TRBV27,few,TGTGCCAGCAGTTTATCTTCCGAAAACGAGCAGTACTTC,CASSLSSENEQYF
TRBJ2-3,NA,TRBV7-9,once,TGTGCCAGGCGGGGGCCGTCAAGCACAGATACGCAGTATTTT,CARRGPSSTDTQYF
TRBJ1-2,NA,TRBV28,NA,TGTGCCAGCAGTCCCCACCCATATGGCTACACCTTC,CASSPHPYGYTF
TRBJ1-4,NA,TRBV28,NA,TGTGCCAGCACCCCGACGGGGACGGCGTTTATAACGCTGTTTTTT,CASTPTGTAFITLFF
TRBJ1-5,NA,TRBV6-6,NA,TGTGCCAGCAGTCTTTCGGGACAAAATCAGCCCCAGCATTTT,CASSLSGQNQPQHF
TRBJ1-1,NA,TRBV5-1,NA,TGCGCCAGCAGCGAGGGGGGGGTTGAAGCTTTCTTT,CASSEGGVEAFF
TRBJ2-7,NA,TRBV5-4,NA,TGTGCCAGCAGCTTGGCCGTAGGCAGCTACGAGCAGTACTTC,CASSLAVGSYEQYF
TRBJ2-7,TRBD1,TRBV27,NA,TGTGCCAGCGGACAGGGACAACCCCCCCCTTACTCCTACGAGCAGTACTTC,CASGQGQPPPYSYEQYF
TRBJ1-2,NA,TRBV7-9,NA,TGTGCCAGCAGCTTAGAGTACGGCTACACCTTC,CASSLEYGYTF
TRBJ1-2,TRBD1,TRBV19,NA,TGTGCCAGTAGTATAACGGGACAGGGGGCGACTAACTATGGCTACACCTTC,CASSITGQGATNYGYTF
TRBJ1-2,TRBD1,TRBV19,NA,TGTGCCAGTAGTAGGGGAAGACAGGGGTATGGCTACACCTTC,CASSRGRQGYGYTF
TRBJ2-1,NA,TRBV7-9,NA,TGTGCCAGCAGCACCCCCCAGGGACTCCCCTACAATGAGCAGTTCTTC,CASSTPQGLPYNEQFF
TRBJ1-5,NA,TRBV7-3,NA,TGTGCCAGCAGCTCCGACGGCAGGACAAATCAGCCCCAGCATTTT,CASSSDGRTNQPQHF
TRBJ1-5,NA,TRBV7-9,few,TGTGCCAGCAGGTCGGATAGCAATCAGCCCCAGCATTTT,CASRSDSNQPQHF
TRBJ2-7,NA,TRBV25-1,few,TGTGCCACCCACCTGTTTGTGCAGTACTTC,CATHLFVQYF
TRBJ1-2,TRBD1,TRBV11-1,NA,TGTGCCAGCAGTCATCCGACAGGGGGCCCCGGGGGCTACACCTTC,CASSHPTGGPGGYTF